This T cell receptor beta chain was sequenced for a study of blood T cell repertoires in COVID-19 (TCRdb year 2020). In the study overall: Samples from collaborators originated in the United States, Italy and Spain and spanned both the acute and convalescent phases of COVID-19. The prospective study material was composed of cDNA or gDNA derived from T cells, B-cell-depleted T cells, or PBMCs. Deeply sampled blood TCRbeta repertoires from subjects exposed to, actively infected with, or recovered from COVID-19 were included in the dataset. The repertoires were released in a freely available public database meant as a resource for research on the immune response to SARS-CoV-2. Samples were obtained from the ongoing ImmuneRACE study (first 160 participants) and from 950 to 1,500 subjects provided by 6 global collaborators. The sample metadata nearly always contained a de-identified subject ID, COVID-19 status, age in years and sex. Where HLA class I and class II types were available, the types were taken from metadata supplied by the sample provider, not from assay-based typing. The paper as a whole reports these results and caveats: How much clinical and demographic metadata was included differed by source and by participant, and the metadata was provided uncurated.

Collaborating institutions collected whole blood in K2EDTA tubes following their own protocols. For TCRbeta analysis, collaborators shipped samples as frozen whole blood, isolated PBMCs, or DNA extracted from either of those sample types. TCRbeta CDR3 regions were amplified from genomic DNA using the immunoSEQ Assay, a bias-controlled multiplex PCR. As for the original processing: The number of nucleated cells in each sample was estimated from the amplification of reference gene primers within the assay. Sequence reads were collapsed and filtered to measure the absolute abundance of every unique TCRbeta CDR3 rearrangement. For each sample, productive Simpson clonality was calculated by taking the square root of Simpson's diversity index across productive rearrangements. TCRdb re-hosts the immuneACCESS table, in-frame sequences only. Its copies lack some clones; in the studies checked, an unresolved V gene accounts for under half of them, and the cause for the rest is not known. The V and J calls and clone size are taken from that table; D and trimming were inferred from the DNA. The sample records more than 60,000 clones, approximately 78% of which are singletons. In total, the top ten clones hold more than 9% of the sample.

About this clone: What this receptor recognizes is not known. No base quality values were provided; no much bigger clone lies one nucleotide off.

The CDR3 numbers 17 residues from cysteine through phenylalanine. Of the read, only the CDR3 DNA is kept; its 51 bases are in frame from base 1. Between the V and J ends, shortened by 2 bases and 0 bases respectively, the junction contains 14 bases. CDR1 and CDR2, per the germline V gene (reference sequence), are LGHDT and YNNKEL. This receptor chain uses TRBV3-1 (or the pseudogene TRBV3-2) and TRBJ1-3; matching of 5 bases hints at TRBD1 as the D gene. The sequencing sample was made of peripheral blood. This TCR derives from a man aged 60 to 75 with acute or convalescent COVID-19. DNA sequence: TGTGCCAGCAGCCAAATCAAGGCCCAGGGCTCTGGAAACACCATATATTTT. Translation gives CASSQIKAQGSGNTIYF.